Shown below are 32 T cell receptor beta chains from a single sample sequenced in a study of regulatory T cells in long-lasting Graves disease. Both iRepertoire HTBI primers and Arm-PCR of CDR3 regions were used to build the TCR beta libraries. In TCRdb, the multiplex PCR reads were re-called with MiXCR into one record per CDR3 protein. The sample lists under 500,000 distinct CDR3 sequences, around 20% occurring once. As to time point: persistent/refractory GD, antithyroid drugs over 5 years with positive TRAb. PBMC-derived RNA was used for the TCR library. The sample was peripheral blood mononuclear cells (PBMCs), taken when the disease was refractory, from a patient treated with antithyroid drugs. These receptor sequences come from a female donor with Graves disease.

This clonotype was recorded a few times. The CDR3: CASSYSRQGGNYGYTF. CDR3 bases: TGTGCCAGCAGTTACTCGAGGCAGGGAGGAAACTATGGCTACACCTTC. The rearrangement joins TRBV6-5 to TRBJ1-2; TRBD1 is a possible D gene (5 bases). Looked up from germline, CDR1 is MNHEY and CDR2 is SVGAGI. This CDR3 contains 16 residues. Trimming took 0 bases from V and 2 from J, leaving 13 bases between them.

The gene calls are TRBV12-3 or TRBV12-4 and TRBJ2-3; D gene ambiguous. The V end lost 3 bases, the J end lost 5 bases, and 6 bases lay between the germline ends. The CDR3 loop spans 12 amino acids. The DNA of the CDR3 is TGTGCCAGCAGTTTTGGGAAAGATACGCAGTATTTT. Protein product: CASSFGKDTQYF.

With respect to this clonotype: With a much larger clone just one base away, this may be a read error. The V gene is TRBV5-6, the J gene TRBJ2-5; D perhaps matches TRBD1 (5 bases). Looked up from germline, CDR1 is SGHDT and CDR2 is YYEEEE. This CDR3 is built from 12 residues. CDR3 protein: CAGSLGKQVDYF. CDR3 nucleotides: TGTGCCGGCAGCTTGGGTAAACAGGTCGACTACTTC.

The V and J genes are TRBV19 and TRBJ1-1, with a tentative D call TRBD1 (5 bases). Trimming pared 3 bases from V and 5 bases from J, leaving 13 bases between. The CDR3 covers 14 residues. Germline CDR1 and CDR2: LNHDA and SQIVND (reference sequence). DNA for the CDR3: TGTGCCAGTAGTATCCCCGGGGGGAAAACTGAAGCTTTCTTT. It codes for CASSIPGGKTEAFF.

This clonotype was recorded many times. The V and J genes are TRBV20-1 and TRBJ2-7; 9 nucleotides align to TRBD2. The junction had 4 bases not matched to a gene; V was cut back by 0 bases and J by 1 base. Per germline, CDR1 DFQATT and CDR2 SNEGSKA (reference sequence). CDR3 length equals 15 residues. The CDR3 region has the DNA TGCAGTGCTAGAGATTCGACTAGCGGATCCTACGAGCAGTACTTC. It specifies CSARDSTSGSYEQYF.

This clonotype was detected many times. V and J are TRBV6-2 or TRBV6-3 and TRBJ2-7, with no clear D. V lost 7 bases and J 2 bases, leaving 12 bases between the germline ends. CDR1 and CDR2 (germline): MNHEY, SVGEGT. The CDR3 runs to 13 residues. In DNA, the CDR3 is TGTGCCAGCAATGGCGGACCGCCCTACGAGCAGTACTTC. Its translation: CASNGGPPYEQYF.

The gene calls are TRBV7-8 and TRBJ2-3; 7 nucleotides align to TRBD2. The CDR3 totals 16 residues. Trimming cost V 5 bases and J 4 bases; bases outside gene matches: 12. The germline V gene encodes CDR1 SGHVS and CDR2 FQNEAQ. The CDR3 bases are TGTGCCAGCAGCCTACTAGCGAATAGTCTCCCAGATACGCAGTATTTT. It yields the protein CASSLLANSLPDTQYF.

As concerns this clonotype: This may stem from a read error, because a much larger clone lies one nucleotide away. The chain combines TRBV30 with TRBJ1-4; D not resolved. The CDR3 runs 11 residues. The germline CDR1 and CDR2 sequences are GTSNPN and SVGIG (reference sequence). CDR3 bases: TGTGCCCGGAGCGAAGGAGAAAAACTGTTTTTT. It codes for CARSEGEKLFF.

The table lists this clonotype with many counts. The V call is TRBV12-3 or TRBV12-4, the J call TRBJ2-5; 7 nucleotides align to TRBD1. There are 16 residues in the CDR3. Trimming took 5 bases from V and 5 from J; bases not matched to a gene: 14. CDR3 nucleotides: TGTGCCAGCAGTGGCAGTACGACAGGGAAGGGGGAGACCCAGTACTTC. It specifies CASSGSTTGKGETQYF.

This clonotype showed up many times. V and J are TRBV28 and TRBJ2-7; possible D gene TRBD2, 6 bases. CDR1 MDHEN and CDR2 SYDVKM come from the germline V gene. Trimming removed 6 bases at V and 2 bases at J, with 20 bases between. This CDR3 comprises 16 residues. CDR3: CASREVGGKQPYEQYF. CDR3 nucleotide sequence: TGTGCCAGCAGGGAAGTGGGCGGGAAGCAACCCTACGAGCAGTACTTC.

The chain couples TRBV11-3 to TRBJ2-2, with D tentatively TRBD2 (7 bases). V was clipped by 4 bases and J by 3 bases, with 12 bases between them. Looked up from germline, CDR1 is SGHNT and CDR2 is YENEEA. This CDR3 comprises 15 residues. The CDR3 region is CASSSGGRDTGELFF. DNA for the CDR3: TGTGCCAGCAGCTCCGGGGGGCGGGACACCGGGGAGCTGTTTTTT.

To note about this clonotype: A read error is possible here, since a much larger clone lies one base away. As the CDR3 is not closed by the conserved phenylalanine or tryptophan, this likely results from a read error. V and J are TRBV7-2 and TRBJ2-5; D call uncertain. CDR3 size: 13 residues. V shed 5 bases and J shed 3 bases, with 10 bases lying between them. Germline V gives CDR1 SGHTA, CDR2 FQGNSA. In DNA form, the CDR3 reads TGTGCCAGCAGCCCAGGTGGCAAAGAGACCCAGTACCTC. Translating gives CASSPGGKETQYL.

This clonotype was detected a few times. V and J are TRBV6-2 or TRBV6-3 and TRBJ2-7, with 12 positions matching TRBD2. The CDR3 has 17 residues. Germline V gene sequence: CDR1 MNHEY, CDR2 SVGEGT. The J segment lost 2 bases and the V segment lost 6 bases, leaving 11 bases of the junction unmatched. Here the CDR3 DNA reads TGTGCCAGCAGCTACCGGGCGACTAGCGGGAGCCCCTACGAGCAGTACTTC. Translating gives CASSYRATSGSPYEQYF.

As regards this clonotype: A single base separates this from a much larger clone, so it may be a read error. The chain employs TRBV28 and TRBJ1-2; D is unresolved. The CDR3 length is 11 residues. CDR1 is MDHEN, CDR2 SYDVKM, per germline. The V end was cut by 7 bases, the J end by 5 bases, with 8 bases between. The CDR3 DNA reads TGTGCCAGCAATTTCCGGTATGGCTACACCTTC. Amino acid sequence: CASNFRYGYTF.

V gene TRBV18 combines with J gene TRBJ2-6; D ambiguous. The CDR3 is made up of 14 amino acids. The germline CDR1 and CDR2 sequences are KGHSH and LQKENI. Trimming pared 5 bases from V and 6 bases from J, leaving 11 bases between. The CDR3, as DNA: TGTGCCAGCTCAGCCCCACGGGCGGCCAACGTCCTGACTTTC. It yields the protein CASSAPRAANVLTF.

This clonotype showed up just a few times. The V gene is TRBV5-1, the J gene TRBJ2-7; D may be TRBD2 (6 bases). The CDR3 loop spans 14 amino acids. Germline CDR1 reads SGHRS; CDR2 reads YFSETQ. V lost 0 bases, J lost 7 bases, and 14 bases lay in between. The CDR3 loop reads CASSLGPTSFEQYF. The CDR3 DNA follows: TGCGCCAGCAGCTTGGGGCCGACTAGTTTTGAGCAGTACTTC.

In this sample, this clonotype turned up a few times. The chain combines TRBV7-8 with TRBJ2-7; the match to TRBD1 covers 9 bases. Germline lookup yields CDR1 SGHVS and CDR2 FQNEAQ. The CDR3 loop spans 15 amino acids. V was pared by 7 bases and J by 5 bases, with 12 bases of the junction left unmatched. The CDR3 nucleotides are TGTGCCAGCACCCCCGGGACAGGGTATAGCCACGAGCAGTACTTC. Encoded protein: CASTPGTGYSHEQYF.

The CDR3 loop is CASSTRRTSGVGNTIYF. In nucleotides, the CDR3 is TGTGCCAGCAGTACCCGACGGACGTCTGGGGTGGGGAACACCATATATTTT. This sequence joins TRBV6-1 and TRBJ1-3, with D unclear. This CDR3 has 17 residues. The germline V and J ends were trimmed by 5 bases and 7 bases, with 24 bases remaining between them. The germline gives CDR1 MNHNS, CDR2 SASEGT.

Of note for this clonotype: A read error may explain this, as a much larger clone is one base away. The chain has TRBV25-1 and TRBJ2-5, with 9 bases fitting TRBD1. CDR1 is MGHDK and CDR2 is SYGVNS in the germline V gene. Trimming removed 3 bases from V and 9 bases from J; junction bases left unmatched: 11. The CDR3 is 15 residues long. CDR3 sequence reads: CASSERDRVLEAQYF. CDR3 DNA: TGTGCCAGCAGTGAGCGGGACAGGGTCCTCGAGGCCCAGTACTTC.

This clonotype was counted a few times. This chain uses TRBV7-2 with TRBJ1-1; D remains ambiguous. V was trimmed by 4 bases and J by 1 base, leaving 16 bases between them. From germline, CDR1 is SGHTA and CDR2 FQGNSA. The CDR3 loop spans 16 amino acids. The CDR3 DNA reads as TGTGCCAGCAGCTCTTCAGGACGGCTCCCGAACACTGAAGCTTTCTTT. Protein: CASSSSGRLPNTEAFF.

There are many counts of this clonotype. The gene calls are TRBV2 and TRBJ2-7; 10 nucleotides agree with TRBD2. The CDR3 totals 14 residues. After removal of 7 bases from V and 0 bases from J, the junction contained 3 bases not matched to a gene. The germline V gene has CDR1 SNHLY and CDR2 FYNNEI. CDR3: CASTRTSGSYEQYF. CDR3 nucleotide sequence: TGTGCCAGCACTCGGACTAGCGGCTCCTACGAGCAGTACTTC.

This clonotype has ten or more counts. V usage is TRBV15 and J usage is TRBJ1-5; 10 bases agree with TRBD1. The CDR3 is made up of 18 amino acids. Germline lookup yields CDR1 LNHNV and CDR2 YYDKDF (reference sequence). The V segment lost 0 bases and the J segment 2 bases; nucleotides outside the gene matches: 7. The CDR3 reads CATSRDGRDRGGNQPQHF. The CDR3 bases are TGTGCCACCAGCAGAGATGGTCGGGACAGGGGCGGCAATCAGCCCCAGCATTTT. Full variable domain (rest looked up from reference TRBV15 and TRBJ1-5): DAMVIQNPRYQVTQFGKPVTLSCSQTLNHNVMYWYQQKSSQAPKLLFHYYDKDFNNEADTPDNFQSRRPNTSFCFLDIRSPGLGDTAMYLCATSRDGRDRGGNQPQHFGDGTRLSIL.

As to this clonotype: One base away lies a much larger clone, so this may be a sequencing read error. The chain couples TRBV28 to TRBJ1-5; 8 bases are a match to TRBD1. The CDR3 extends over 14 amino acids. Germline values: CDR1 MDHEN, CDR2 SYDVKM. The CDR3 DNA reads TGTGCCGGCAGGGGGCTCGAAAACAATCAGCCCCAGCATTTT. Translated: CAGRGLENNQPQHF.

The table lists this clonotype with many counts. The chain couples TRBV28 to TRBJ1-2; D unclear. The CDR3 is made up of 13 amino acids. The V end lost 3 bases, the J end lost 6 bases, and 11 bases lay between the germline ends. Looked up from germline, CDR1 is MDHEN and CDR2 is SYDVKM. The CDR3 nucleotides are TGTGCCAGCAGTTTTGAGCCGAATGATGGCTACACCTTC. This gives the protein CASSFEPNDGYTF.

This clonotype has at least ten counts. The chain recombines TRBV12-3 or TRBV12-4 with TRBJ1-6; 9 positions agree with TRBD1. The V and J ends lost 5 bases and 10 bases, in that order; junction bases with no gene match: 3. This CDR3 is built from 13 residues. Here the CDR3 DNA reads TGTGCCAGCAGTGGGACAGGGATATCACCCCTCCACTTT. Translation gives CASSGTGISPLHF.

The rearrangement uses TRBV7-3 and TRBJ2-7; D possibly corresponds to TRBD2 (5 bases). The germline CDR1 and CDR2 sequences are SGHTA and FQGTGA. V gave up 1 base and J gave up 5 bases, with 15 bases separating them. CDR3 size: 15 residues. The CDR3 nucleotides are TGTGCCAGCAGCTTAAATGGGCTGTCAGCGGACGAGCAGTACTTC. Its translation is CASSLNGLSADEQYF. Supplemented by reference TRBV7-3 and TRBJ2-7, the full variable domain reads GAGVSQTPSNKVTEKGKYVELRCDPISGHTALYWYRQSLGQGPEFLIYFQGTGAADDSGLPNDRFFAVRPEGSVSTLKIQRTERGDSAVYLCASSLNGLSADEQYFGPGTRLTVT.

The table lists this clonotype with many counts. This chain links TRBV28 with TRBJ2-7; D gene ambiguous. Trimming cost V 5 bases and J 10 bases, with 15 bases left between them. Germline CDR1 reads MDHEN; CDR2 reads SYDVKM. The CDR3 consists of 12 residues. For the CDR3, the DNA is TGTGCCAGCAGTCTAAGTCTACTGGAACAGTACTTC. This encodes CASSLSLLEQYF.

The table lists this clonotype with many counts. V is TRBV6-5 and J is TRBJ2-5; D gene uncertain. The V end lost 2 bases, the J end lost 2 bases, and 12 bases lay between the germline ends. Germline V CDR1 and CDR2: MNHEY, SVGAGI. The CDR3 covers 15 residues. Written as DNA, the CDR3 is TGTGCCAGCAGTTACCTATCGGTGCATCAAGAGACCCAGTACTTC. Its translation is CASSYLSVHQETQYF.

V and J are TRBV10-2 and TRBJ2-2; no reliable D call. The V gene's germline CDR1 is WSHSY and CDR2 SAAADI. V was cut by 4 bases and J by 7 bases, with 10 bases left in between. CDR3 length: 13 residues. Here the CDR3 reads CASSGASHGELFF. The CDR3 region has the DNA TGCGCCAGCAGTGGGGCAAGCCACGGGGAGCTGTTTTTT.

This clonotype showed up many times. The genes are TRBV7-2 and TRBJ2-5; TRBD1 matches at 11 bases. The CDR3 sequence is 14 residues long. Germline loops: CDR1 SGHTA, CDR2 FQGNSA. The junction had 6 bases not matched to a gene; V was cut back by 8 bases and J by 4 bases. The CDR3 loop reads CASGTGTGGETQYF. CDR3 bases: TGTGCCAGCGGAACCGGGACAGGGGGAGAGACCCAGTACTTC.

Many counts were recorded for this clonotype. This sequence joins TRBV28 and TRBJ2-5; maybe TRBD1 (6 bases). The CDR3 totals 17 residues. The V end lost 6 bases, the J end lost 3 bases, and 23 bases lay between the germline ends. CDR1 is MDHEN and CDR2 is SYDVKM in the germline V gene. CDR3 region: CASSPIPTGIGEETQYF. The CDR3 DNA follows: TGTGCCAGCAGCCCAATCCCCACAGGGATAGGGGAAGAGACCCAGTACTTC.

V is TRBV19 and J is TRBJ2-5, with 9 bases that match TRBD1. CDR1 and CDR2 (germline): LNHDA, SQIVND (reference sequence). V lost 4 bases and J lost 0; bases outside the gene matches: 6. The CDR3 extends over 16 amino acids. The CDR3: CASSTGTGTYQETQYF. The CDR3 bases are TGTGCCAGTAGTACCGGGACAGGGACGTACCAAGAGACCCAGTACTTC.